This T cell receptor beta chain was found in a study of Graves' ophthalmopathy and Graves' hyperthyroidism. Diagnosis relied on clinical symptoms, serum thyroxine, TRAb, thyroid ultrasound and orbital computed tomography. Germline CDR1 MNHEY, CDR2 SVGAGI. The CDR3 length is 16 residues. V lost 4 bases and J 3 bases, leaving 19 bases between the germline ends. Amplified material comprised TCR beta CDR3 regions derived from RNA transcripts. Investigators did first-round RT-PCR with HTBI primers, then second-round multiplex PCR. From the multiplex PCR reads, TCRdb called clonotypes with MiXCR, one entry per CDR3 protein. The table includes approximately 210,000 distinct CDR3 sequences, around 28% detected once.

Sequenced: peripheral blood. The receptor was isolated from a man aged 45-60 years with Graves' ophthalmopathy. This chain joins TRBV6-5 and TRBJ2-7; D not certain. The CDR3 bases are TGTGCCAGCAGTTTATGGCCCCGAAGAGGCAACTACGAGCAGTACTTC. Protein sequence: CASSLWPRRGNYEQYF.